Listed here are 24 T cell receptor beta chains from one sample, sequenced in a study of neurological immune-mediated disorders. Each CDR3 protein gets one entry after TCRdb re-called the 5' RACE reads with MiXCR. The repertoire consists of approximately 100,000 distinct CDR3 sequences, with approximately 3.3% occurring once and the leading ten covering around 6%. The sequencing sample was made of PBMCs. Every receptor here comes from a woman aged 18-30 years with multiple sclerosis.

This clonotype was seen many times. V is TRBV27 and J is TRBJ2-7, with 10 nucleotides matching TRBD1. The germline gives CDR1 MNHEY, CDR2 SMNVEV (reference sequence). Trimming removed 5 bases from V and 6 bases from J; junction bases left unmatched: 4. The CDR3 has 13 residues. CDR3 in DNA: TGTGCCAGCAGTACGGACAGGGGGGTCGAGCAGTACTTC. Residues: CASSTDRGVEQYF.

In its sample, this clonotype was seen many times. The chain is built from TRBV5-1 and TRBJ2-3, with 9 bases fitting TRBD1. The trim removed 3 bases at V and 6 bases at J, leaving 5 bases unmatched. CDR1 is SGHRS, CDR2 YFSETQ, per germline. The CDR3 consists of 14 residues. The DNA for the CDR3 is TGCGCCAGCAGCTCGGGACAGGGAGCGGATACGCAGTATTTT. It specifies CASSSGQGADTQYF.

This clonotype was found many times. The V gene is TRBV15, the J gene TRBJ2-5, with TRBD1 identical over 7 bases. Germline values: CDR1 LNHNV, CDR2 YYDKDF (reference sequence). The CDR3 has 15 residues. J lost 5 bases, V lost 0 bases, and 6 bases had no gene match. CDR3 in DNA: TGTGCCACCAGCAGAGATGACAGGGCGGGCGAGACCCAGTACTTC. It translates to CATSRDDRAGETQYF.

A few counts support this clonotype. A much larger clone differs by one base, so this may be a read error. Since the CDR3 does not end with the conserved phenylalanine or tryptophan, this likely comes from a read error. The chain couples TRBV5-1 to TRBJ2-1; 8 bases fit TRBD2. CDR3 size: 15 residues. Germline assignment: CDR1 SGHRS and CDR2 YFSETQ. Losses at the gene ends were 2 bases for V and 7 bases for J; bases not matched to a gene: 8. CDR3 sequence (DNA): TGCGCCAGCAGCTTTTTTAGCGGGAACATTAATGAGCAGTTCTGC. Protein product: CASSFFSGNINEQFC.

For this clonotype: Being one base from a much bigger clone, this may be a read error. The V and J genes are TRBV10-3 and TRBJ1-3, with a tentative D call TRBD1 (5 bases). The CDR3 sequence is 13 residues long. The V gene's germline CDR1 is ENHRY and CDR2 SYGVKD. V shed 8 bases and J shed 0 bases, with 8 bases lying between them. The CDR3 DNA reads TGTGCCATCGACGACAGCTCTGGAAACACCATATATTTT. This encodes CAIDDSSGNTIYF.

This clonotype has ten or more counts. V gene TRBV12-3 or TRBV12-4 combines with J gene TRBJ2-7; 7 positions match TRBD1. The CDR3 consists of 12 residues. Germline trimming cut 4 bases from V and 6 bases from J; bases unmatched to any gene: 3. The CDR3 nucleotides read TGTGCCAGCAGTTCCACAGGGGTCGAGCAGTACTTC. Residues: CASSSTGVEQYF.

This clonotype was seen repeatedly, ten times or more. The chain carries TRBV7-3 and TRBJ2-3, with 10 nucleotides matching TRBD2. The CDR3 has 16 amino acids. Trimming removed 3 bases from V and 3 bases from J; junction bases left unmatched: 6. Germline values: CDR1 SGHTA, CDR2 FQGTGA. The CDR3 spells CASSFGVAGGTDTQYF. CDR3 nucleotides: TGTGCCAGCAGCTTCGGGGTAGCGGGAGGAACAGATACGCAGTATTTT.

This clonotype was seen repeatedly, ten times or more. This sequence joins TRBV20-1 and TRBJ2-3; TRBD2 agrees at 9 bases. Trimming removed 6 bases from V and 4 bases from J; junction bases left unmatched: 11. The CDR3 has 15 amino acids. In germline, CDR1 is DFQATT, CDR2 SNEGSKA (reference sequence). This CDR3 reads CSAGSGSFSADTQYF. Written as DNA, the CDR3 is TGCAGTGCGGGTAGCGGGAGCTTCTCCGCAGATACGCAGTATTTT.

This clonotype occurred many times. The chain combines TRBV15 with TRBJ2-1; no clear D gene. Trimming left V 3 bases short and J 7 bases short, with 7 bases between. This CDR3 spans 12 amino acids. Germline assignment: CDR1 LNHNV and CDR2 YYDKDF (reference sequence). CDR3 coding DNA: TGTGCCACCAGCAGCACGTCAAATGAGCAGTTCTTC. Encoded protein: CATSSTSNEQFF.

This clonotype was seen many times. The gene calls are TRBV7-2 and TRBJ1-2; 7 bases align to TRBD1. With V trimmed by 5 bases and J by 4 bases, 7 bases remained unmatched. This CDR3 is 14 amino acids long. Germline V lookup: CDR1 SGHTA, CDR2 FQGNSA. CDR3 sequence (DNA): TGTGCCAGCAGCCAAGGACAGGTTGCCTATGGCTACACCTTC. Its protein product is CASSQGQVAYGYTF.

The rearrangement joins TRBV25-1 to TRBJ2-3, with 8 bases that match TRBD2. V trimming: 8 bases; J trimming: 5 bases; junction bases outside the gene matches: 12. Germline V CDR1 and CDR2: MGHDK, SYGVNS. The CDR3 has 15 amino acids. CDR3 nucleotides: TGTGCCAGCCGACCTGATGGCGGGGGGATAGATACGCAGTATTTT. Its translation: CASRPDGGGIDTQYF.

This clonotype was recorded many times. V is TRBV6-6 and J is TRBJ2-7, with D possibly being TRBD1 (5 bases). Per germline, CDR1 MNHNY and CDR2 SVGAGI (reference sequence). The CDR3 spans 14 residues. Trimming stripped 2 bases from V and 0 bases from J, with 8 bases between. CDR3: CASSYKGSSYEQYF. In DNA form, the CDR3 reads TGTGCCAGCAGTTACAAGGGGTCCTCCTACGAGCAGTACTTC.

This clonotype was observed at least ten times. The rearrangement uses TRBV19 and TRBJ1-5, with TRBD1 identical over 7 bases. This CDR3 is built from 14 residues. The J segment lost 6 bases and the V segment lost 1 base, leaving 3 bases of the junction unmatched. Germline V gene lookup returns CDR1 LNHDA and CDR2 SQIVND (reference sequence). The CDR3 DNA reads TGTGCCAGTAGTATAGGAACAGGGGTTCAGCCCCAGCATTTT. Protein: CASSIGTGVQPQHF.

In its sample, this clonotype was seen many times. The rearrangement uses TRBV7-2 and TRBJ2-3; TRBD2 matches 12 bases. V shed 1 base, J shed 1 base, and the junction held 6 bases outside the gene matches. Germline-derived CDR1 and CDR2 are SGHTA and FQGNSA. There are 18 residues in the CDR3. DNA of the CDR3: TGTGCCAGCAGCTTAGGGCCTAGCGGGAGGGCCGGCACAGATACGCAGTATTTT. Translation gives CASSLGPSGRAGTDTQYF.

This clonotype was seen at least ten times. The chain recombines TRBV7-9 with TRBJ2-6; no clear D gene. Trimming shortened V by 1 base and J by 1 base, and 11 bases separated the two germline ends. The germline V gene has CDR1 SEHNR and CDR2 FQNEAQ (reference sequence). This CDR3 contains 17 residues. CDR3 sequence: CASSLEGSWSGANVLTF. Written as DNA, the CDR3 is TGTGCCAGCAGCTTAGAAGGGTCGTGGTCTGGGGCCAACGTCCTGACTTTC.

This clonotype came up many times. The chain employs TRBV5-1 and TRBJ1-5; 11 bases map to TRBD1. CDR1 is SGHRS and CDR2 is YFSETQ in the germline V gene. This CDR3 spans 16 amino acids. The ends lost 0 bases at V and 5 bases at J; junction bases unmatched: 4. The CDR3 reads CASSLVPGQGDQPQHF. In DNA, the CDR3 is TGCGCCAGCAGCTTGGTCCCGGGACAGGGGGATCAGCCCCAGCATTTT.

In its sample, this clonotype was seen many times. This chain uses TRBV6-5 with TRBJ2-7, with TRBD1 matching 9 bases. The CDR3 has 14 residues. V lost 5 bases to trimming and J lost 2 bases; unmatched junction nucleotides: 4. Germline assignment: CDR1 MNHEY and CDR2 SVGAGI. The CDR3 DNA follows: TGTGCCAGCAGTCCTGACAGGGGGGCCTACGAGCAGTACTTC. The encoded protein is CASSPDRGAYEQYF.

This clonotype was found a few times. In DNA form, the CDR3 reads TGTGCCAGCAGCTTAGCCTCCACCGGGGAGCTGTTTTTT. This encodes CASSLASTGELFF. The J gene is TRBJ2-2, the V gene TRBV11-3; D uncertain. The V end was cut by 1 base, the J end by 4 bases, with 4 bases between. Germline V CDR1 and CDR2: SGHNT, YENEEA. CDR3 size: 13 residues.

Comments on this clonotype: A single base separates this from a much larger clone, so it may be a read error. The chain has TRBV5-1 and TRBJ2-7; no clear D gene. The CDR3 extends over 12 amino acids. Germline-derived CDR1 and CDR2 are SGHRS and YFSETQ. V was pared by 4 bases and J by 3 bases, with 8 bases between. The CDR3 spells CASSSLYYEQYF. For the CDR3, the DNA is TGCGCCAGCAGCAGCCTTTACTACGAGCAGTACTTC. Using reference TRBV5-1 and TRBJ2-7 for the parts outside the CDR3, the full variable domain is KAGVTQTPRYLIKTRGQQVTLSCSPISGHRSVSWYQQTPGQGLQFLFEYFSETQRNKGNFPGRFSGRQFSNSRSEMNVSTLELGDSALYLCASSSLYYEQYFGPGTRLTVT.

This clonotype is categorized as medium-sized. This sequence joins TRBV7-3 and TRBJ2-5; either TRBD1 or TRBD2 may fit D (5 bases each). This CDR3 has 15 residues. Trimming left V 5 bases short and J 5 bases short, with 18 bases between. Germline V CDR1 and CDR2: SGHTA, FQGTGA. The CDR3 sequence is CASSPSGTWGETQYF. CDR3 DNA: TGTGCCAGCAGCCCCTCGGGGACGTGGGGGGAGACCCAGTACTTC. The variable domain in full, completed from reference TRBV7-3 and TRBJ2-5, reads GAGVSQTPSNKVTEKGKYVELRCDPISGHTALYWYRQSLGQGPEFLIYFQGTGAADDSGLPNDRFFAVRPEGSVSTLKIQRTERGDSAVYLCASSPSGTWGETQYFGPGTRLLVL.

A word on this clonotype: This clone may be a read error of a much larger clone one base away. The gene calls are TRBV19 and TRBJ1-2; no clear D. The CDR3 covers 14 residues. V lost 6 bases and J 4 bases, leaving 15 bases between the germline ends. The germline V gene encodes CDR1 LNHDA and CDR2 SQIVND (reference sequence). This CDR3 is CASSLSTPTYGYTF. The CDR3 bases are TGTGCCAGTAGCCTCTCAACACCAACCTATGGCTACACCTTC.

At least ten counts were recorded for this clonotype. CDR3 coding DNA: TGTGCCAGCAGCCAACTAGCGGGGGGGACAGATACGCAGTATTTT. It yields the protein CASSQLAGGTDTQYF. The gene calls are TRBV14 and TRBJ2-3, with 12 bases lining up with TRBD2. CDR1 is SGHDN and CDR2 is FVKESK in the germline V gene. V trimming: 2 bases; J trimming: 3 bases; junction bases outside the gene matches: 0. CDR3 length: 15 amino acids. Looking up the rest from reference TRBV14 and TRBJ2-3 gives the full variable domain: EAGVTQFPSHSVIEKGQTVTLRCDPISGHDNLYWYRRVMGKEIKFLLHFVKESKQDESGMPNNRFLAERTGGTYSTLKVQPAELEDSGVYFCASSQLAGGTDTQYFGPGTRLTVL.

This clonotype was picked up many times. V is TRBV20-1 and J is TRBJ2-2; no definite D call. Germline V gene data show CDR1 as DFQATT and CDR2 as SNEGSKA (reference sequence). The V end was cut by 6 bases, the J end by 1 base, with 12 bases between. The CDR3 has 14 residues. CDR3 sequence reads: CSALRLENTGELFF. CDR3 bases: TGCAGTGCCCTGAGGCTCGAGAACACCGGGGAGCTGTTTTTT.

This clonotype has at least ten counts. The genes are TRBV5-1 and TRBJ2-1; 7 bases are a match to TRBD1. CDR1 is SGHRS, CDR2 YFSETQ, per germline. Trimming took 2 bases from V and 3 from J; bases not matched to a gene: 5. This CDR3 spans 15 amino acids. CDR3 DNA: TGCGCCAGCAGCTTCGAGGGGGCGTTCTACAATGAGCAGTTCTTC. Its translation is CASSFEGAFYNEQFF.